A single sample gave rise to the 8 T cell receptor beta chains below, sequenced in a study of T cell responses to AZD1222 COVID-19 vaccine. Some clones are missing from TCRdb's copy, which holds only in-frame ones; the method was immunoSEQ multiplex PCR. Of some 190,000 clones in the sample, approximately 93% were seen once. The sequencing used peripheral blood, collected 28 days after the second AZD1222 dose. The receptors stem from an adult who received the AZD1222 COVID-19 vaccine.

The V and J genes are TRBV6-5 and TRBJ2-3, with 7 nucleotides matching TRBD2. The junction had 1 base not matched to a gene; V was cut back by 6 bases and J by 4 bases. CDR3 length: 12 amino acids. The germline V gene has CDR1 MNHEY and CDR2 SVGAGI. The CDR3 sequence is CASRGGSDTQYF. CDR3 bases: TGTGCCAGCAGGGGGGGGTCAGATACGCAGTATTTT.

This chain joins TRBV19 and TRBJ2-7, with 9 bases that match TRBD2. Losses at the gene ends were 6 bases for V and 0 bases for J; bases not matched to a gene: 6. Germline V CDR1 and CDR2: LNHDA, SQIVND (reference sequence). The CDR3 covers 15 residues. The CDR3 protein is CASSRLADASYEQYF. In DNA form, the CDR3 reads TGTGCCAGTAGCCGACTAGCGGACGCCTCCTACGAGCAGTACTTC.

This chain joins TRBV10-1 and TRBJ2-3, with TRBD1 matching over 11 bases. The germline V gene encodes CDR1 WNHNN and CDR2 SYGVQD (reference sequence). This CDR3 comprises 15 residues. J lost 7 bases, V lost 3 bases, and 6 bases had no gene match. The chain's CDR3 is CASSEGDRGSNTQYF. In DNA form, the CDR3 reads TGCGCCAGCAGTGAAGGGGACAGGGGGAGTAATACGCAGTATTTT.

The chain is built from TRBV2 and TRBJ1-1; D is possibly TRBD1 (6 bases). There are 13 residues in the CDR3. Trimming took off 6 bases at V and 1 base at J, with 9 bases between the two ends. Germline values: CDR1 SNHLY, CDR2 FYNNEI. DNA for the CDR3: TGTGCCAGCAGCCTGACAGGGAACACTGAAGCTTTCTTT. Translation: CASSLTGNTEAFF.

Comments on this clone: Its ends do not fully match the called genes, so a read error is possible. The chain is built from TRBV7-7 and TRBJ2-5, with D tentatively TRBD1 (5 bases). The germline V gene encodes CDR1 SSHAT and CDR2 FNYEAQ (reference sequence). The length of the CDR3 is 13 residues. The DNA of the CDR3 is TGTGCTAGCAGTGTGTTAGGGGAAGAGACCCAGTACTTC. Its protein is CASSVLGEETQYF.

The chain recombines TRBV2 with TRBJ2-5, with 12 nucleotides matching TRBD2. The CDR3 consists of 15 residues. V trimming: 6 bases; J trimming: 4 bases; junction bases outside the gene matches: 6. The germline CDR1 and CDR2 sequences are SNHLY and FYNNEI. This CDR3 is CASRPLAGGGETQYF. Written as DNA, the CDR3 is TGTGCCAGCAGGCCACTAGCGGGAGGAGGAGAGACCCAGTACTTC.

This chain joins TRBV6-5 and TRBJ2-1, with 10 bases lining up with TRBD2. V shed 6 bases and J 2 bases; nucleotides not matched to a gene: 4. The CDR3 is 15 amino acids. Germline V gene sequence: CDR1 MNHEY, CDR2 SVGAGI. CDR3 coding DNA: TGTGCCAGCAGCGTAGGGACTAGCGCCTACAATGAGCAGTTCTTC. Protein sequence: CASSVGTSAYNEQFF.

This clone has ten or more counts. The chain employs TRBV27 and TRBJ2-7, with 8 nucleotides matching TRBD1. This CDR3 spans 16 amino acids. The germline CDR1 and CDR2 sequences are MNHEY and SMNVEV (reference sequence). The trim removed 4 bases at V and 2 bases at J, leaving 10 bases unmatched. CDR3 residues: CASSSSLGTGAYEQYF. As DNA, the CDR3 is TGTGCCAGCAGTTCTAGTTTGGGGACAGGAGCCTACGAGCAGTACTTC.